This T cell receptor (beta chain) was sequenced in a study of blood T cells in healthy people across ages. Study summary: The capture of about one barcoded beta molecule per two T cells was achieved by template switching.

A sample-barcoded 5' primer and a J-beta primer mix were used in a second PCR of about 6 to 12 cycles. TCRdb passed the 5' RACE reads through MiXCR, listing each CDR3 protein once. The table shows 1.5 million to 2 million distinct CDR3 sequences, with approximately 39% occurring only once. Overall study findings and caveats: There were more naive CD4+ cells and higher diversity in long-lived donors than in aged donors. Donor CMV status, an unknown factor, possibly confounded changes in expanded clonotypes.

Worth noting for this clonotype: What it recognizes is unknown.

Trimming cost V 7 bases and J 0 bases, with 14 bases left between them. This CDR3 has 15 amino acids. Germline loops: CDR1 MNHEY, CDR2 SVGEGT. Extraction of total RNA produced a minimum of 5.5 micrograms from each sample. Sequencing input: blood. The rearrangement uses TRBV6-2 or TRBV6-3 and TRBJ2-3; D might be TRBD1 or TRBD2, each matching 5 bases. The sequence came from a human donor in good health. The CDR3, as DNA: TGTGCCAGCAAGGACCGGGACCGTAGCACAGATACGCAGTATTTT. Amino acids: CASKDRDRSTDTQYF.